The clone carrying this TCR beta chain showed up just a few times. PCR primers comprised 60 Vbeta and 13 Jbeta primers. The assay was immunoSEQ multiplex PCR, and TCRdb's table has in-frame clones only and misses some. The data hold about 160,000 clones, with around 80% observed a single time. These data come from a study of cytomegalovirus exposure and HLA in healthy donors. Per germline, CDR1 LNHDA and CDR2 SQIVND (reference sequence). CDR3 size: 13 residues. V gave up 6 bases and J gave up 8 bases; unmatched junction bases: 9. The rearrangement uses TRBV19 and TRBJ1-2, with 7 bases fitting TRBD1. The origin of this receptor is a girl aged 5-17 years in good health and CMV-seropositive. Input material: PBMCs. The CDR3 DNA follows: TGTGCCAGTAGCAACGAGGGGGCAGTGGGCTACACCTTC. Translating gives CASSNEGAVGYTF.